A selection of T cell receptor beta chains follows, all from one sample in a study of response to subunit inactivated influenza vaccine. A single record per CDR3 protein comes from TCRdb applying MiXCR to the RT-PCR reads. This sample has about 620,000 distinct CDR3 sequences, with roughly 10% found just once. The same data also contributed to another study, on T cells expressing NK-cell markers.

Material: PBMCs from blood, obtained on the day of vaccination. Receptors originate from a man between 45 and 60 years old who received an inactivated influenza vaccine. Each CDR3 is given with its conserved first and last residue. The D gene is left open where the match is weak. Size is omitted from some rows. Given values are once, few, many or a class for expanded clones.

many	TRBV5-1	TRBD1	TRBJ2-2	TGCGCCAGCACCCAACCCGACAGGGGGCTGACCGGGGAGCTGTTTTTT	CASTQPDRGLTGELFF
NA	TRBV12-3/TRBV12-4	NA	TRBJ2-2	TGTGCCAGCAACCCCGCAGGGGTTGCCGGGGAGCTGTTTTTT	CASNPAGVAGELFF
many	TRBV7-2	TRBD1	TRBJ2-5	TGTGCCAGCAGTTTAGTAGACAGGGTCCCGGGGGAGACCCAGTACTTC	CASSLVDRVPGETQYF
NA	TRBV29-1	NA	TRBJ2-1	TGCAGCGTTGGGCAATCCGGGGCCGGGGAGTTCTTC	CSVGQSGAGEFF
NA	TRBV29-1	TRBD1	TRBJ2-1	TGCAGCGTGGAGACAGGGGGCTATGAGCAGTTCTTC	CSVETGGYEQFF
NA	TRBV6-5	NA	TRBJ2-7	TGTGCCAGCAGTTACTCTGTGCAGCATAAGGACGAGCAGTACTTC	CASSYSVQHKDEQYF
many	TRBV7-2	TRBD2	TRBJ2-2	TGTGCCAGCAGCGGGGGGGGATACACCGGGGAGCTGTTTTTT	CASSGGGYTGELFF
NA	TRBV12-3/TRBV12-4	NA	TRBJ2-2	TGTGCCAGCAGTTTTAATACCGGCAACACCGGGGAGCTGTTTTTT	CASSFNTGNTGELFF
few	TRBV11-2	TRBD2	TRBJ2-2	TGTGCCAGCAGCTTAGAGTCTGCTAGCGGGGGGGCGGAGCTGTTTTTT	CASSLESASGGAELFF
few	TRBV6-2/TRBV6-3	TRBD1	TRBJ1-5	TGTGCCAGCAGTCGAGCGACAGGGGGTGGCAATCAGCCCCAGCATTTT	CASSRATGGGNQPQHF
few	TRBV7-9	NA	TRBJ1-4	TGTGCCAGCAGGGAAGACGGTGCAACTAATGAAAAACTGTTTTTT	CASREDGATNEKLFF
NA	TRBV7-9	TRBD2	TRBJ2-7	TGTGCCAGCAGCTCACTGGGACTAGCGGGGCCCTACGAGCAGTACTTC	CASSSLGLAGPYEQYF
NA	TRBV12-3/TRBV12-4	NA	TRBJ2-1	TGTGCCAGCAGTTTAGCGCTGGGGACGGGTGAGCAGTTCTTC	CASSLALGTGEQFF
many	TRBV5-6	NA	TRBJ2-1	TGTGCCAGCAGCTTGGGAGCCTCCTCCTACAATGAGCAGTTCTTC	CASSLGASSYNEQFF